The TCR beta chain described here comes from a study of blood T cell repertoires in COVID-19. Study details: The United States, Italy and Spain provided the acute and convalescent COVID-19 samples. T cells, B-cell-depleted T cells, or PBMCs provided the cDNA or gDNA that served as material.

Germline CDR1 and CDR2: SGHTA and FQGTGA. Unmatched junction bases numbered 9, after V lost 5 bases and J lost 6 bases. The CDR3 is 15 amino acids. As originally analysed: The authors estimated nucleated cell counts from reference gene primer amplification. Clones were read by immunoSEQ multiplex PCR, and TCRdb kept only the in-frame ones, dropping some. From that table come the V and J calls and clone size; the DNA was used to work out D and trimming. The sample has fewer than 50,000 clones; around 90% are singletons. V is TRBV7-3 and J is TRBJ2-1; 8 bases map to TRBD2. The specimen sequenced was peripheral blood. The receptor comes from a man aged 60 to 69 with active or convalescent COVID-19. Here the CDR3 DNA reads TGTGCCAGCAGCCCGGCACTAGCGGCGTTCAATGAGCAGTTCTTC. Protein: CASSPALAAFNEQFF.